This TCR beta chain comes out of a study of T cells after yellow fever vaccination. The overall study: The authors prepared low-cell-number fractions using SMART-Seq v4 Ultra Low Input.

Study-level results: Though weaker, the secondary response peaked faster, on day 5 versus 15. The booster saw the reappearance of most primary-vaccination clones (about 95% CD4, almost 90% CD8).

It was through 5'RACE template switching that TCR cDNA was made, with a universal primer site and UMIs added. A single record per CDR3 protein comes from TCRdb applying MiXCR to the 5' RACE reads. The sample has 500,000 to 650,000 distinct CDR3 sequences; less than 20% are singletons. There are a few counts of this clonotype. Its target is not known. Germline CDR1 DFQATT, CDR2 SNEGSKA (reference sequence). This CDR3 contains 15 residues. V was pared by 0 bases and J by 4 bases, with 15 bases between. Material: PBMCs, obtained roughly 5 days after the first yellow fever vaccination. The chain uses TRBV20-1 and TRBJ1-1; no reliable D call. This receptor was obtained from a man younger than 35 who received the YFV17D yellow fever vaccine. The CDR3 nucleotides read TGCAGTGCTAGAGATCCAAACGCCATTGGCACTGAAGCTTTCTTT. Encoded protein: CSARDPNAIGTEAFF.